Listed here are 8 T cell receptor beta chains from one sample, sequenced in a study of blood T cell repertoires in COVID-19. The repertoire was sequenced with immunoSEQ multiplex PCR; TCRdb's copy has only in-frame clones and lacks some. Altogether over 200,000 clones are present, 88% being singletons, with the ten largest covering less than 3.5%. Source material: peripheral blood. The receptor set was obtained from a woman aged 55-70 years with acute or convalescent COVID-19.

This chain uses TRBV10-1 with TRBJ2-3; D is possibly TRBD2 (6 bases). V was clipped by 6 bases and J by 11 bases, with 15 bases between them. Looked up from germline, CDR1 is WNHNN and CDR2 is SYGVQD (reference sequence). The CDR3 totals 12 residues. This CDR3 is CASSGAGPGQYF. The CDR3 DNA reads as TGCGCCAGCAGCGGAGCGGGTCCAGGGCAGTATTTT.

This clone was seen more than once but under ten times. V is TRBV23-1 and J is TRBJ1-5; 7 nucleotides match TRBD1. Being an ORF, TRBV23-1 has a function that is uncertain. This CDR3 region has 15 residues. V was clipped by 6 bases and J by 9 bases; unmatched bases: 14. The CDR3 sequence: CASRPFETGNMPQHF. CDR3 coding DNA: TGCGCCAGCAGGCCTTTTGAGACAGGGAATATGCCCCAGCATTTT.

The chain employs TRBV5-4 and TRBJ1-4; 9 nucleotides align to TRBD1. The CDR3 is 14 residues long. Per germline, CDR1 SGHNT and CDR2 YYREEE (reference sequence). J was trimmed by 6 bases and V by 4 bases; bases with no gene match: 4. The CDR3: CASSRDRDHEKLFF. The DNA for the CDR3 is TGTGCCAGCAGCCGGGACAGGGATCATGAAAAACTGTTTTTT.

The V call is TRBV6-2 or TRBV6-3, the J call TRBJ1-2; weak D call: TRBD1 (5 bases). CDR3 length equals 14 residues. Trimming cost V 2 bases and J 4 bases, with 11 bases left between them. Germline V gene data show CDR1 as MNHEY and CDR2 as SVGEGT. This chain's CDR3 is CASSYGTYGYGYTF. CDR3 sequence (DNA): TGTGCCAGCAGTTACGGGACTTATGGCTATGGCTACACCTTC.

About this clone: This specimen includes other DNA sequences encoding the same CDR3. The CDR3 spells CAWSLQSGGYTF. The CDR3, as DNA: TGTGCCTGGAGTTTGCAGTCGGGTGGCTACACCTTC. The J gene is TRBJ1-2, the V gene TRBV30; D uncertain. This CDR3 has 12 amino acids. The V end was cut by 2 bases, the J end by 7 bases, with 11 bases between. Germline CDR1 is GTSNPN and CDR2 is SVGIG (reference sequence).

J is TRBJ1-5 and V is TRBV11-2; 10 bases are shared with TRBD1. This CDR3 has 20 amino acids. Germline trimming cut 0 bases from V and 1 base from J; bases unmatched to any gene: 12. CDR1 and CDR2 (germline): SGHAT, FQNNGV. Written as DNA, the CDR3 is TGTGCCAGCAGCTTAGACGGGTGGGGACAGGGGTATACGAGCAATCAGCCCCAGCATTTT. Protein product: CASSLDGWGQGYTSNQPQHF.

CDR3 protein: CASSPTADRGPDTQYF. CDR3 coding DNA: TGTGCCAGCAGCCCGACGGCGGACAGGGGTCCAGATACGCAGTATTTT. The rearrangement uses TRBV7-3 and TRBJ2-3; the match to TRBD1 covers 9 bases. The CDR3 covers 16 residues. Germline V gene lookup returns CDR1 SGHTA and CDR2 FQGTGA. Trimming took 5 bases from V and 4 from J; bases not matched to a gene: 10.

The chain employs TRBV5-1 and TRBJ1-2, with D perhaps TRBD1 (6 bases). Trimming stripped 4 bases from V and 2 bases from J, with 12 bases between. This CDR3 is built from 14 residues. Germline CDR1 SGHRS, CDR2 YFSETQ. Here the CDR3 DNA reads TGCGCCAGCAGCCACGACAGGCCGAACTATGGCTACACCTTC. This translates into CASSHDRPNYGYTF. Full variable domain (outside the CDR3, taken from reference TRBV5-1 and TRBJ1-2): KAGVTQTPRYLIKTRGQQVTLSCSPISGHRSVSWYQQTPGQGLQFLFEYFSETQRNKGNFPGRFSGRQFSNSRSEMNVSTLELGDSALYLCASSHDRPNYGYTFGSGTRLTVV.